Sequencing of this T cell receptor (beta chain) was carried out in a study of tumor-infiltrating lymphocytes in primary liver carcinoma. In addition to blood RNA drawn from unsorted whole blood, germline DNA was extracted. The investigators made TCR beta cDNA from roughly 0.45 ug total RNA, using a constant-region primer. Sequencing libraries for TCR beta derived from three nested multiplex PCR rounds that used slightly modified ARM-PCR. TRBV1-TRBV30 forward primers paired with a C-beta reverse primer drove the first two PCR rounds, approximately 11 cycles each. Using its own MiXCR run on the multiplex PCR reads, TCRdb lists one record per CDR3 protein. This sample yields approximately 300,000 distinct CDR3 sequences, of which 50% to 70% are seen a single time; more than 8.5% belongs to the top ten. The CDR3 loop spans 15 amino acids. Note on this clonotype: This may be a read error, as it is one base from a much larger clone.

The V and J genes are TRBV12-3 or TRBV12-4 and TRBJ2-6; D may be TRBD2 (6 bases). The sequence derives from a man aged 35-49 years with primary liver carcinoma and hepatitis B virus infection. The sequencing input was peripheral blood. CDR3 nucleotides: TGTGCCAACAGTTTTGCGGGGTCTGGGGCCAACGTCCTGACTTTC. Translating it yields CANSFAGSGANVLTF.